This T cell receptor (beta chain) originates from a study of T cells in Graves' hyperthyroidism and ophthalmopathy. Researchers took RNA transcripts and amplified the TCR beta CDR3 regions from them. HTBI primers drove first-round RT-PCR of the TCR CDR3. MiXCR, applied by TCRdb to the multiplex PCR reads, yields one record per CDR3 protein. The sample carries about 680,000 distinct CDR3 sequences, around a third recorded once. Study-wide results and caveats: Ophthalmopathy onset followed model prediction by a median about 6.5 months. A model built on 13 V-J features separated ophthalmopathy from stable hyperthyroidism.

Newly diagnosed hyperthyroidism, duration under 2 months, in patients aged 18 to 65. V shed 5 bases, J shed 6 bases, and the junction held 11 bases outside the gene matches. This CDR3 has 16 amino acids. From germline, CDR1 is SGDLS and CDR2 YYNGEE. This clonotype was counted only a few times. The antigen remains unidentified. The chain links TRBV9 to TRBJ1-2, with 12 bases matching TRBD1. The sequenced sample consisted of blood. This clonotype was obtained from a woman between 40 and 50 years old with Graves' hyperthyroidism. CDR3 bases: TGTGCCAGCAGGAGGGGACAGGGGGCGGATCTAGATGGCTACACCTTC. Amino acid sequence: CASRRGQGADLDGYTF.